A selection of T cell receptor beta chains follows, all from one sample in a study of glioma-infiltrating T cells after dendritic cell vaccination. Assay used: immunoSEQ multiplex PCR; TCRdb lists only in-frame clones, some missing. The data show under 130,000 clones, 90% seen once. The source material was blood, sampled after dendritic cell vaccination. Every receptor here comes from a human donor with glioblastoma. The CDR3 runs from the conserved cysteine through the conserved F or W. Each record gives: D gene, V gene, clone size, J gene, CDR3 protein, CDR3 DNA. D genes are given only for firm matches. Expanded clones get a size class; other rows say once, few or many, or leave the size out.

-,TRBV7-8,-,TRBJ1-2,CASSPPPPDRNYGYTF,TGTGCCAGCAGCCCACCACCCCCGGACAGAAACTATGGCTACACCTTC
-,TRBV27,-,TRBJ2-3,CASRSRGRPTDTQYF,TGTGCCAGCAGGTCGCGGGGGCGACCCACAGATACGCAGTATTTT
-,TRBV19,-,TRBJ2-6,CASSMADTGANVLTF,TGTGCCAGTAGTATGGCGGATACTGGGGCCAACGTCCTGACTTTC
-,TRBV7-3,-,TRBJ1-5,CASSTHGGPESNQPQHF,TGTGCCAGCAGCACGCATGGAGGGCCGGAGAGCAATCAGCCCCAGCATTTT
-,TRBV19,-,TRBJ1-2,CASTTGRGNTYGYTF,TGTGCCAGTACCACCGGGAGGGGGAATACCTATGGCTACACCTTC
-,TRBV5-6,-,TRBJ2-1,CASSFGDNNEQFF,TGTGCCAGCAGCTTCGGGGACAACAATGAGCAGTTCTTC
TRBD1,TRBV28,few,TRBJ2-7,CASSLGTGSYEQYF,TGTGCCAGCAGTTTGGGGACAGGGTCCTACGAGCAGTACTTC
TRBD1,TRBV11-2,-,TRBJ2-7,CASSLDRTGGYEQYF,TGTGCCAGCAGCTTAGATCGGACAGGGGGCTACGAGCAGTACTTC
TRBD2,TRBV7-9,-,TRBJ2-3,CASSLGLTGGLTDTQYF,TGTGCCAGCAGCTTAGGGTTAACGGGGGGGTTAACAGATACGCAGTATTTT
-,TRBV19,-,TRBJ1-2,CASSREVRGGYTF,TGTGCCAGTAGTCGGGAGGTTCGAGGTGGCTACACCTTC
TRBD1,TRBV30,-,TRBJ2-3,CAWRLQGADTQYF,TGTGCCTGGAGACTCCAGGGGGCAGATACGCAGTATTTT
-,TRBV19,-,TRBJ2-5,CASSLQGGLVGTQYF,TGTGCCAGTAGTCTCCAGGGGGGACTAGTGGGGACCCAGTACTTC
TRBD2,TRBV4-2,-,TRBJ2-7,CASSRGLAGATSYEQYF,TGTGCCAGCAGCCGAGGACTAGCGGGGGCTACCTCCTACGAGCAGTACTTC
TRBD1,TRBV6-1,-,TRBJ1-1,CASSESGQGEAFF,TGTGCCAGCAGTGAATCGGGACAGGGAGAAGCTTTCTTT
-,TRBV7-8,-,TRBJ2-7,CASSLGPASYEQYF,TGTGCCAGCAGCTTAGGTCCAGCGTCCTACGAGCAGTACTTC
TRBD1,TRBV4-1,-,TRBJ1-2,CASSQGVIPGQGAFSYTF,TGCGCCAGCAGCCAAGGGGTGATACCGGGACAGGGGGCGTTCAGCTACACCTTC
TRBD1,TRBV10-3,-,TRBJ1-4,CAIRRGTGGNEKLFF,TGTGCCATCAGAAGAGGGACAGGGGGAAATGAAAAACTGTTTTTT
-,TRBV2,-,TRBJ2-7,CASSVWSRGEQYF,TGTGCCAGCAGTGTCTGGAGTAGGGGCGAGCAGTACTTC
-,TRBV19,-,TRBJ1-5,CASSIDGAGVSHF,TGTGCCAGTAGTATAGATGGCGCAGGGGTTTCCCATTTT
-,TRBV7-9,-,TRBJ2-5,CASSLGGTVQETQYF,TGTGCCAGCAGCTTAGGAGGTACGGTCCAAGAGACCCAGTACTTC
-,TRBV18,-,TRBJ1-4,CASSPLQGTNEKLFF,TGTGCCAGCTCACCATTGCAGGGGACTAATGAAAAACTGTTTTTT
TRBD1,TRBV6-1,-,TRBJ1-1,CASSGQGAFLNTEAFF,TGTGCCAGCAGTGGACAGGGGGCGTTCCTGAACACTGAAGCTTTCTTT
TRBD1,TRBV5-1,-,TRBJ2-7,CASSWGQGRRGHSYEQYF,TGCGCCAGCAGCTGGGGACAGGGTCGCAGGGGTCACTCCTACGAGCAGTACTTC
-,TRBV5-5,once,TRBJ2-7,CASFLGARYEQYF,TGTGCCAGCTTCTTGGGGGCCAGGTACGAGCAGTACTTC
TRBD1,TRBV6-1,-,TRBJ1-5,CASILGQGNQPQHF,TGTGCCAGCATCTTGGGACAGGGGAATCAGCCCCAGCATTTT
-,TRBV5-8,-,TRBJ1-4,CASSFGQAGEKLFF,TGTGCCAGCAGCTTTGGGCAGGCGGGGGAAAAACTGTTTTTT
-,TRBV5-8,-,TRBJ1-6,CASSPRLDSPLHF,TGTGCCAGCAGCCCCCGACTTGATTCACCCCTCCACTTT
-,TRBV28,-,TRBJ2-3,CASSLLSNTQYF,TGTGCCAGCAGTTTATTGTCAAATACGCAGTATTTT
TRBD1,TRBV11-2,-,TRBJ2-5,CASSLTGQGAGETQYF,TGTGCCAGCAGCTTAACGGGACAGGGGGCCGGAGAGACCCAGTACTTC
TRBD2,TRBV5-4,-,TRBJ2-3,CASSSGAGAGDTQYF,TGTGCCAGCAGCTCGGGAGCGGGGGCCGGGGATACGCAGTATTTT
-,TRBV13,-,TRBJ2-7,CASSPPVGSSSYEQYF,TGTGCCAGCAGCCCCCCTGTGGGCTCGAGCTCCTACGAGCAGTACTTC
-,TRBV2,-,TRBJ2-1,CASSTSNEQFF,TGTGCCAGCAGTACATCCAATGAGCAGTTCTTC
-,TRBV28,once,TRBJ1-1,CASSTGSDTEAFF,TGTGCCAGCAGCACAGGGTCTGACACTGAAGCTTTCTTT
-,TRBV29-1,once,TRBJ1-2,CSVNTGKANYGYTF,TGCAGCGTAAATACAGGGAAGGCTAACTATGGCTACACCTTC
-,TRBV5-1,-,TRBJ1-1,CASSSQGGEAEAFF,TGCGCCAGCAGCTCGCAGGGTGGGGAAGCTGAAGCTTTCTTT
TRBD2,TRBV5-1,-,TRBJ2-5,CASSLAITGGSETQYF,TGCGCCAGCAGCTTGGCCATAACGGGGGGGTCGGAGACCCAGTACTTC
TRBD1,TRBV30,-,TRBJ1-4,CAWTPGQGIGKLFF,TGTGCCTGGACTCCGGGACAGGGTATAGGAAAACTGTTTTTT
-,TRBV7-8,-,TRBJ1-1,CASSRGMNTEAFF,TGTGCCAGCAGCAGGGGCATGAACACTGAAGCTTTCTTT
-,TRBV13,-,TRBJ1-3,CASSSTSSGNTIYF,TGTGCCAGCAGCTCTACGAGCTCTGGAAACACCATATATTTT
TRBD2,TRBV14,-,TRBJ2-1,CASSLGTSGRHHNEQFF,TGTGCCAGCAGCCTCGGGACTAGCGGGAGACACCACAATGAGCAGTTCTTC
-,TRBV12-5,-,TRBJ1-2,CASGLVSGLNYGYTF,TGTGCTAGTGGTTTGGTTTCGGGGTTGAACTATGGCTACACCTTC
TRBD1,TRBV7-3,-,TRBJ1-1,CASSLGTGTEAFF,TGTGCCAGCAGCTTAGGGACAGGTACTGAAGCTTTCTTT
-,TRBV9,few,TRBJ1-4,CASSPWVEANEKLFF,TGTGCCAGCAGCCCCTGGGTAGAGGCTAATGAAAAACTGTTTTTT
-,TRBV4-1,-,TRBJ1-2,CASSQDLGFRRGYTF,TGCGCCAGCAGCCAAGATCTTGGTTTCAGGCGCGGCTACACCTTC
TRBD2,TRBV30,-,TRBJ2-1,CAWGAGGFGEQFF,TGTGCCTGGGGGGCGGGAGGGTTCGGTGAGCAGTTCTTC
TRBD1,TRBV5-1,-,TRBJ2-7,CASSLGRGREQYF,TGCGCCAGCAGCTTGGGCAGGGGGAGAGAGCAGTACTTC
-,TRBV19,once,TRBJ1-1,CASIPGEGREAFF,TGTGCCAGTATCCCGGGAGAGGGGAGGGAAGCTTTCTTT
-,TRBV6-5,-,TRBJ2-3,CASSYGPSTDTQYF,TGTGCCAGCAGTTATGGGCCTAGCACAGATACGCAGTATTTT
-,TRBV9,-,TRBJ1-1,CASSPGVNPNTEAFF,TGTGCCAGCAGCCCAGGGGTTAACCCGAACACTGAAGCTTTCTTT
TRBD1,TRBV6-5,-,TRBJ2-1,CASSRQGYNEQFF,TGTGCCAGCAGTCGACAGGGGTATAATGAGCAGTTCTTC
TRBD1,TRBV5-1,-,TRBJ2-7,CASSFGDRGREQYF,TGCGCCAGCAGCTTTGGGGACAGGGGGCGCGAGCAGTACTTC
-,TRBV2,-,TRBJ2-1,CASSALGAYNEQFF,TGTGCCAGCAGTGCTTTGGGAGCCTACAATGAGCAGTTCTTC
TRBD2,TRBV11-3,-,TRBJ2-1,CASSRSGASSYNEQFF,TGTGCCAGCAGCCGTAGCGGGGCCAGCTCCTACAATGAGCAGTTCTTC
TRBD1,TRBV5-6,few,TRBJ2-3,CASTRDRGITDTQYF,TGTGCCAGCACCAGGGACAGGGGAATTACAGATACGCAGTATTTT
TRBD2,TRBV7-2,-,TRBJ2-2,CASRLAGGRLGELFF,TGTGCCAGCAGGCTAGCGGGAGGGCGCCTCGGGGAGCTGTTTTTT